These 2 T cell receptor beta chains were sequenced from one sample in a study of long-term antiretroviral therapy in people with HIV. It was version v3.0 of the immunoSEQ assay that was run at survey level. Clones were read by immunoSEQ multiplex PCR, and TCRdb kept only the in-frame ones, dropping some. The sample lists 34,000 or so clones; roughly 84% were seen once. This specimen consisted of unsorted PBMCs, obtained around 2.7 years before starting antiretroviral therapy. The source of these receptors is a woman younger than 45 with HIV.

The genes are TRBV4-1 and TRBJ2-7; TRBD2 agrees at 11 bases. This CDR3 comprises 19 residues. The germline V gene encodes CDR1 MGHRA and CDR2 YSYEKL. V lost 1 base and J lost 0; bases outside the gene matches: 11. Here the CDR3 DNA reads TGCGCCAGCAGCCAAGTATGGCTAGCGGGGGGCCGAATCTCCTACGAGCAGTACGTC. Its protein is CASSQVWLAGGRISYEQYV.

V gene TRBV29-1 combines with J gene TRBJ1-1; tentatively, D is TRBD1 (6 bases). This CDR3 has 12 residues. Germline V gene lookup returns CDR1 SQVTM and CDR2 ANQGSEA. Trimming stripped 7 bases from V and 3 bases from J, with 12 bases between. The CDR3 region has the DNA TGCAGCGCGTACAGGGTGTACACTGAAGCTTTCTTT. This gives the protein CSAYRVYTEAFF.